Presented here are 11 T cell receptor beta chains from one specimen sequenced in a study of blood T cell repertoires in COVID-19. Some clones are missing from TCRdb's copy, which holds only in-frame ones; the method was immunoSEQ multiplex PCR. Among 95,000 to 120,000 clones listed, approximately 70% were seen once. The sequencing sample was made of peripheral blood. These receptors all stem from a woman in her 40s with acute or convalescent COVID-19.

The V and J genes are TRBV4-1 and TRBJ2-1, with D possibly matching TRBD1 (6 bases). V was clipped by 2 bases and J by 0 bases, with 17 bases between them. The CDR3 covers 18 residues. Germline CDR1 MGHRA, CDR2 YSYEKL. The DNA for the CDR3 is TGCGCCAGCAGCCAACAACAGGGACCCCGCAGCTCCTACAATGAGCAGTTCTTC. The encoded protein is CASSQQQGPRSSYNEQFF.

The rearrangement uses TRBV9 and TRBJ1-6, with D possibly TRBD1 on 5 matching bases. Germline values: CDR1 SGDLS, CDR2 YYNGEE. Deletions cut 2 bases from V and 7 bases from J, with 13 bases between. The CDR3 sequence is 15 residues long. The CDR3 DNA is TGTGCCAGCAGCGTGGGGCGGACCGGGAATTCACCCCTCCACTTT. It translates to CASSVGRTGNSPLHF.

This chain uses TRBV5-1 with TRBJ2-1, with TRBD2 matching over 7 bases. The junction had 8 bases not matched to a gene; V was cut back by 2 bases and J by 9 bases. This CDR3 has 14 amino acids. Germline-derived CDR1 and CDR2 are SGHRS and YFSETQ. The CDR3 bases are TGCGCCAGCAGCTTCAGCGGGGCCCTAGGTGAGCAGTTCTTC. It translates to CASSFSGALGEQFF. Drawing the rest from reference TRBV5-1 and TRBJ2-1, the complete variable domain is KAGVTQTPRYLIKTRGQQVTLSCSPISGHRSVSWYQQTPGQGLQFLFEYFSETQRNKGNFPGRFSGRQFSNSRSEMNVSTLELGDSALYLCASSFSGALGEQFFGPGTRLTVL.

The CDR3: CASSTTGKGSYEQYF. The CDR3 bases are TGCGCCAGCAGCACGACAGGGAAAGGGTCCTACGAGCAGTACTTC. The genes are TRBV10-2 and TRBJ2-7, with 7 bases fitting TRBD1. This CDR3 region has 15 residues. Trimming took 6 bases from V and 1 from J; bases not matched to a gene: 9. CDR1 and CDR2 from the germline V gene are WSHSY and SAAADI.

This clone came up a few times. The chain combines TRBV2 with TRBJ1-5; 8 nucleotides match TRBD1. Germline-derived CDR1 and CDR2 are SNHLY and FYNNEI. The J segment lost 7 bases and the V segment lost 6 bases, leaving 8 bases of the junction unmatched. CDR3 length: 14 residues. The CDR3: CASSDDRGGQPQHF. The CDR3 coding sequence is TGTGCCAGCAGCGATGACAGGGGTGGGCAGCCCCAGCATTTT.

The chain has TRBV28 and TRBJ1-4, with TRBD1 matching over 9 bases. This CDR3 region has 13 residues. The germline gives CDR1 MDHEN, CDR2 SYDVKM. The trim removed 5 bases at V and 8 bases at J, leaving 3 bases unmatched. The CDR3: CASSKDRGEKLFF. CDR3 nucleotide sequence: TGTGCCAGCAGTAAAGACAGGGGGGAAAAACTGTTTTTT.

This chain connects TRBV28 to TRBJ2-1, with TRBD1 matching over 9 bases. The ends lost 0 bases at V and 2 bases at J; junction bases unmatched: 2. Germline V CDR1 and CDR2: MDHEN, SYDVKM. The CDR3 sequence is 16 residues long. DNA for the CDR3: TGTGCCAGCAGTTTATGGGGACAGGGAACCTACAATGAGCAGTTCTTC. This translates into CASSLWGQGTYNEQFF.

This clone was counted between two and nine times. V gene TRBV9 combines with J gene TRBJ1-5; TRBD1 aligns across 7 bases. V was pared by 3 bases and J by 5 bases, with 8 bases of the junction left unmatched. Per the germline V gene, CDR1 is SGDLS and CDR2 is YYNGEE. CDR3 length equals 15 residues. The CDR3: CASSATGSGDQPQHF. In DNA, the CDR3 is TGTGCCAGCAGCGCGACAGGGAGTGGGGATCAGCCCCAGCATTTT.

The chain carries TRBV29-1 and TRBJ2-7, with unresolved D. CDR1 and CDR2 from the germline V gene are SQVTM and ANQGSEA. Trimming pared 7 bases from V and 3 bases from J, leaving 7 bases between. The CDR3 has 10 amino acids. For the CDR3, the DNA is TGCAGCGCCGTCCTCTACGAGCAGTACTTC. Its protein is CSAVLYEQYF.

The gene calls are TRBV19 and TRBJ1-2; the D is unclear. V was clipped by 7 bases and J by 5 bases, with 17 bases between them. Germline assignment: CDR1 LNHDA and CDR2 SQIVND (reference sequence). This CDR3 spans 14 amino acids. DNA of the CDR3: TGTGCCAGTACCAATCCCCGGGATCATTATGGCTACACCTTC. The encoded protein is CASTNPRDHYGYTF.

The rearrangement links TRBV10-3 to TRBJ1-5, with no clear D. V lost 10 bases and J lost 3, with 16 bases in between. Germline V gene data show CDR1 as ENHRY and CDR2 as SYGVKD. The CDR3 consists of 14 residues. The CDR3 here is CATVAGVNNQPQHF. CDR3 DNA sequence: TGTGCCACCGTAGCCGGGGTAAACAATCAGCCCCAGCATTTT.